These 29 T cell receptor beta chains originate from one sample sequenced in a study of CD8 T cells in ankylosing spondylitis. Via MiXCR, TCRdb re-called the 5' RACE reads, giving one row per CDR3 protein. The sample includes 50,000 to 65,000 distinct CDR3 sequences, 7.4% of them seen just once. The specimen sequenced was blood, either unsorted or a sorted T cell fraction (not recorded which). Every receptor here comes from a female donor with ankylosing spondylitis or in good health (not recorded which).

Many counts were recorded for this clonotype. The chain joins TRBV20-1 to TRBJ1-2, with D unclear. This CDR3 is built from 10 residues. V was clipped by 7 bases and J by 6 bases, with 9 bases between them. Per germline, CDR1 DFQATT and CDR2 SNEGSKA (reference sequence). In nucleotides, the CDR3 is TGCAGTGGGCGAGAGAATGGCTACACCTTC. Its translation: CSGRENGYTF.

At least ten counts were recorded for this clonotype. The rearrangement joins TRBV7-8 to TRBJ2-1; 9 bases fit TRBD2. CDR1 and CDR2 from the germline V gene are SGHVS and FQNEAQ. The V and J ends lost 2 bases and 7 bases, in that order; junction bases with no gene match: 12. The CDR3 extends over 17 amino acids. CDR3 DNA: TGTGCCAGCAGCTTACCCACCCGCGGGGGGGCCTTAAATGAGCAGTTCTTC. Its translation: CASSLPTRGGALNEQFF. The full variable domain, its missing parts supplied by reference TRBV7-8 and TRBJ2-1, is GAGVSQSPRYKVAKRGQDVALRCDPISGHVSLFWYQQALGQGPEFLTYFQNEAQLDKSGLPSDRFFAERPEGSVSTLKIQRTQQEDSAVYLCASSLPTRGGALNEQFFGPGTRLTVL.

This clonotype appeared many times. The rearrangement uses TRBV20-1 and TRBJ1-3; D unclear. The V gene lost 2 bases and the J gene lost 8 bases, with 10 bases spanning the gap. This CDR3 is built from 12 residues. The V gene's germline CDR1 is DFQATT and CDR2 SNEGSKA (reference sequence). CDR3 coding DNA: TGCAGTGCTAGACGGGGAGGTGACACCATATATTTT. Translating it yields CSARRGGDTIYF.

This clonotype was detected many times. The chain is built from TRBV5-1 and TRBJ2-1; D not certain. Germline-derived CDR1 and CDR2 are SGHRS and YFSETQ. This CDR3 has 15 amino acids. The V gene lost 0 bases and the J gene lost 5 bases, with 12 bases spanning the gap. The CDR3 DNA follows: TGCGCCAGCAGCTTGGCCCCCCGGCAGGACAATGAGCAGTTCTTC. It translates to CASSLAPRQDNEQFF.

This clonotype was observed at least ten times. The gene calls are TRBV4-3 and TRBJ2-7; D might be TRBD1 (5 bases). Trimming took 2 bases from V and 4 from J, leaving 9 bases between them. CDR1 and CDR2 (germline): LGHNA, YSLEER. The CDR3 consists of 13 residues. The CDR3 reads CASSQRRGYEQYF. CDR3 bases: TGCGCCAGCAGCCAACGAAGGGGATACGAGCAGTACTTC.

This clonotype was detected ten times or more. The chain employs TRBV6-6 and TRBJ1-1; unclear D gene. Trimming cost V 10 bases and J 2 bases, with 11 bases left between them. The CDR3 consists of 12 residues. Germline V gene sequence: CDR1 MNHNY, CDR2 SVGAGI (reference sequence). Here the CDR3 DNA reads TGTGCCATTCGACGGACCAACACTGAAGCTTTCTTT. This encodes CAIRRTNTEAFF.

The rearrangement uses TRBV20-1 and TRBJ2-7; 14 bases line up with TRBD2. Germline CDR1 and CDR2: DFQATT and SNEGSKA (reference sequence). V gave up 6 bases and J gave up 5 bases; unmatched junction bases: 9. There are 15 residues in the CDR3. The CDR3 loop is CSASETSGGVNEQYF. DNA of the CDR3: TGCAGTGCGTCTGAGACTAGCGGGGGGGTCAACGAGCAGTACTTC.

Ten or more counts support this clonotype. This chain links TRBV6-1 with TRBJ1-3; D unresolved. The CDR3 covers 13 residues. The germline gives CDR1 MNHNS, CDR2 SASEGT. V was shortened by 1 base and J by 11 bases, with 12 bases between the two germline ends. CDR3 sequence: CASSEDSTRAIYF. CDR3 sequence (DNA): TGTGCCAGCAGTGAAGATTCGACGCGGGCCATATATTTT.

At least ten counts were recorded for this clonotype. V gene TRBV2 combines with J gene TRBJ2-1, with a weak D call TRBD1 (5 bases). V was trimmed by 6 bases and J by 8 bases, leaving 11 bases between them. From germline, CDR1 is SNHLY and CDR2 FYNNEI. The CDR3 sequence is 12 residues long. DNA for the CDR3: TGTGCCAGCAGACCAAGGGGCGATGAGCAGTTCTTC. It codes for CASRPRGDEQFF.

There are many counts of this clonotype. In nucleotides, the CDR3 is TGTGCCAGCAGTTTGGCGGGAGGGGGCACTGAAGCTTTCTTT. Protein: CASSLAGGGTEAFF. This sequence joins TRBV12-3 or TRBV12-4 and TRBJ1-1, with D possibly matching TRBD1 (6 bases). The CDR3 is 14 residues long. V lost 3 bases to trimming and J lost 4 bases, with 12 bases between them.

This clonotype was seen repeatedly, ten times or more. J is TRBJ1-1 and V is TRBV18; 9 bases are shared with TRBD1. The CDR3 has 16 residues. With V trimmed by 1 base and J by 2 bases, 5 bases remained unmatched. Germline lookup yields CDR1 KGHSH and CDR2 LQKENI. In DNA, the CDR3 is TGTGCCAGCTCACCACAGGGACAGGGAGTTAACACTGAAGCTTTCTTT. It yields the protein CASSPQGQGVNTEAFF.

This clonotype was picked up many times. The chain uses TRBV6-1 and TRBJ1-3, with TRBD1 identical over 8 bases. V lost 6 bases and J lost 4; bases outside the gene matches: 8. The CDR3 is made up of 15 amino acids. Germline assignment: CDR1 MNHNS and CDR2 SASEGT. As DNA, the CDR3 is TGTGCCAGCAGGGACGTCAGGGGGCCAGGAAACACCATATATTTT. As protein: CASRDVRGPGNTIYF.

This clonotype was seen more than once but under ten times. This chain uses TRBV28 with TRBJ1-1; TRBD1 aligns across 7 bases. This CDR3 contains 12 residues. After removal of 7 bases from V and 9 bases from J, the junction contained 8 bases not matched to a gene. Germline CDR1 reads MDHEN; CDR2 reads SYDVKM. CDR3 in amino acids: CASTPDREKAFF. The CDR3 nucleotides are TGTGCCAGCACCCCCGACAGGGAAAAAGCTTTCTTT.

This clonotype showed up many times. The CDR3 sequence is CASSKEWEPYYEQYV. DNA for the CDR3: TGTGCCAGCAGCAAAGAGTGGGAACCCTACTACGAGCAGTACGTC. The rearrangement links TRBV21-1 to TRBJ2-7. TRBV21-1 is marked as a pseudogene. The length of the CDR3 is 15 residues.

There are many counts of this clonotype. The chain is built from TRBV5-1 and TRBJ2-5; D is unclear. Germline CDR1 and CDR2: SGHRS and YFSETQ. This CDR3 is built from 15 residues. Trimming stripped 0 bases from V and 1 base from J, with 10 bases between. The CDR3 bases are TGCGCCAGCAGCTTGGGGGTACCCATCCAAGAGACCCAGTACTTC. The encoded protein is CASSLGVPIQETQYF. Together with reference TRBV5-1 and TRBJ2-5, the CDR3 gives the full variable domain: KAGVTQTPRYLIKTRGQQVTLSCSPISGHRSVSWYQQTPGQGLQFLFEYFSETQRNKGNFPGRFSGRQFSNSRSEMNVSTLELGDSALYLCASSLGVPIQETQYFGPGTRLLVL.

This clonotype showed up many times. V and J are TRBV5-1 and TRBJ1-1; tentatively, D is TRBD1 (6 bases). Germline values: CDR1 SGHRS, CDR2 YFSETQ. This CDR3 has 13 residues. The V gene lost 4 bases and the J gene lost 6 bases, with 13 bases spanning the gap. The CDR3 reads CASSAWTDAEAFF. DNA for the CDR3: TGCGCCAGCAGCGCCTGGACAGACGCTGAAGCTTTCTTT.

This clonotype was detected many times. The V and J genes are TRBV28 and TRBJ2-3; TRBD2 matches 10 bases. The V gene end was trimmed by 6 bases and the J gene end by 1 base; junction bases not matched to a gene: 4. Per germline, CDR1 MDHEN and CDR2 SYDVKM. The CDR3 totals 15 residues. In nucleotides, the CDR3 is TGTGCCAGCAGCACGCTAGCGGGGGGCACAGATACGCAGTATTTT. Translation: CASSTLAGGTDTQYF. Together with reference TRBV28 and TRBJ2-3, the CDR3 gives the full variable domain: DVKVTQSSRYLVKRTGEKVFLECVQDMDHENMFWYRQDPGLGLRLIYFSYDVKMKEKGDIPEGYSVSREKKERFSLILESASTNQTSMYLCASSTLAGGTDTQYFGPGTRLTVL.

This clonotype was seen many times. The chain couples TRBV18 to TRBJ2-1, with unresolved D. The V end was cut by 3 bases, the J end by 0 bases, with 12 bases between. The CDR3 sequence is 16 residues long. Germline V gene lookup returns CDR1 KGHSH and CDR2 LQKENI. The CDR3 DNA is TGTGCCAGCTCACCTCCCGCCAGATACTCCTACAATGAGCAGTTCTTC. Residues: CASSPPARYSYNEQFF.

The V call is TRBV7-9, the J call TRBJ1-2; 7 nucleotides agree with TRBD1. Unmatched junction bases numbered 24, after V lost 8 bases and J lost 6 bases. Germline CDR1 reads SEHNR; CDR2 reads FQNEAQ (reference sequence). CDR3 size: 18 residues. CDR3 sequence: CASGRGLQGVGIENGYTF. The CDR3, as DNA: TGTGCCAGCGGCCGCGGGCTCCAGGGGGTAGGCATAGAAAATGGCTACACCTTC.

In its sample, this clonotype was seen many times. This chain connects TRBV20-1 to TRBJ2-5, with D perhaps given as TRBD1 or TRBD2 (5 bases each). This CDR3 has 13 amino acids. Trimming removed 5 bases at V and 5 bases at J, with 15 bases between. CDR1 and CDR2 (germline): DFQATT, SNEGSKA (reference sequence). CDR3 sequence (DNA): TGCAGTGCTCTCGGGACGGTTTGGGAGACCCAGTACTTC. This sequence encodes CSALGTVWETQYF.

This clonotype was detected many times. The chain joins TRBV5-5 to TRBJ1-1, with TRBD1 matching over 8 bases. CDR3 length: 17 amino acids. The V segment lost 4 bases and the J segment 7 bases; nucleotides outside the gene matches: 18. Germline assignment: CDR1 SGHKS and CDR2 YYEKEE (reference sequence). The CDR3 is CASSGLQGVILEGEAFF. As DNA, the CDR3 is TGTGCCAGCAGCGGCCTACAGGGGGTAATTCTAGAGGGTGAAGCTTTCTTT.

Relative to its sample, this clonotype is medium-sized. The chain carries TRBV20-1 and TRBJ2-7; possibly TRBD2 for D (5 bases). The V gene lost 5 bases and the J gene lost 1 base, with 12 bases spanning the gap. In germline, CDR1 is DFQATT, CDR2 SNEGSKA (reference sequence). The length of the CDR3 is 13 residues. The CDR3 spells CSADGLTSYEQYV. The DNA for the CDR3 is TGCAGTGCTGACGGACTGACGTCCTACGAGCAGTACGTC.

Only a few counts were recorded for this clonotype. The chain joins TRBV7-2 to TRBJ1-2, with 7 bases lining up with TRBD1. V trimming: 3 bases; J trimming: 7 bases; junction bases outside the gene matches: 8. The V gene's germline CDR1 is SGHTA and CDR2 FQGNSA. The CDR3 has 14 residues. As DNA, the CDR3 is TGTGCCAGCAGCTTTACAGACAGGGTGGCTGGCTACACCTTC. Translating it yields CASSFTDRVAGYTF.

This clonotype was counted ten times or more. The rearrangement links TRBV5-4 to TRBJ1-4; TRBD1 might be the D (6 bases). The CDR3 runs 16 residues. The germline V gene has CDR1 SGHNT and CDR2 YYREEE (reference sequence). The V end lost 0 bases, the J end lost 8 bases, and 17 bases lay between the germline ends. In nucleotides, the CDR3 is TGTGCCAGCAGCTTGGCTACAGGGATGGAAGAGGAAAAACTGTTTTTT. The encoded protein is CASSLATGMEEEKLFF.

The table lists this clonotype with many counts. The chain has TRBV29-1 and TRBJ1-4, with TRBD1 identical over 11 bases. From germline, CDR1 is SQVTM and CDR2 ANQGSEA. There are 13 residues in the CDR3. V shed 3 bases and J 8 bases; nucleotides not matched to a gene: 2. The CDR3 loop is CSVDGTGGEKLFF. The CDR3 region has the DNA TGCAGCGTTGATGGGACAGGGGGGGAAAAACTGTTTTTT.

This clonotype was observed at least ten times. The chain combines TRBV27 with TRBJ1-1, with D unclear. The CDR3 loop spans 13 amino acids. Germline CDR1 MNHEY, CDR2 SMNVEV (reference sequence). V lost 8 bases to trimming and J lost 7 bases, with 17 bases between them. CDR3 DNA sequence: TGTGCCAGCGGCCTACTTGGAGTCCATGAAGCTTTCTTT. Amino acid sequence: CASGLLGVHEAFF.

The chain has TRBV5-4 and TRBJ1-1; D remains unclear. Germline V lookup: CDR1 SGHNT, CDR2 YYREEE (reference sequence). The CDR3 has 16 amino acids. V was cut by 1 base and J by 0 bases, with 13 bases left in between. CDR3 amino acids: CASSLRLLNMNTEAFF. The CDR3 region has the DNA TGTGCCAGCAGCTTGAGGCTTTTAAACATGAACACTGAAGCTTTCTTT. Looking up the rest from reference TRBV5-4 and TRBJ1-1 gives the full variable domain: ETGVTQSPTHLIKTRGQQVTLRCSSQSGHNTVSWYQQALGQGPQFIFQYYREEENGRGNFPPRFSGLQFPNYSSELNVNALELDDSALYLCASSLRLLNMNTEAFFGQGTRLTVV.

This clonotype has a handful of counts. V is TRBV6-2 or TRBV6-3 and J is TRBJ2-2, with D perhaps assigned TRBD1 or TRBD2 (5 bases each). CDR1 and CDR2 from the germline V gene are MNHEY and SVGEGT. V lost 10 bases and J lost 6, with 21 bases in between. This CDR3 is 15 amino acids long. CDR3 loop: CAIKHGAGGPGELFF. As DNA, the CDR3 is TGTGCCATCAAACACGGGGCAGGCGGGCCCGGGGAGCTGTTTTTT.

This clonotype came up many times. The gene calls are TRBV10-3 and TRBJ1-1; 7 positions match TRBD1. Germline trimming cut 5 bases from V and 0 bases from J; bases unmatched to any gene: 12. CDR1 and CDR2 from the germline V gene are ENHRY and SYGVKD. The length of the CDR3 is 17 residues. CDR3 amino acids: CAISFPSQGGMNTEAFF. For the CDR3, the DNA is TGTGCCATCAGTTTTCCTTCTCAGGGGGGCATGAACACTGAAGCTTTCTTT.